The rows below give T cell receptor beta chains drawn from one sample of a study of T cell repertoires in cytomegalovirus infection. Their cognate antigens are unknown. TCRdb called the reads again in MiXCR, with one record for every CDR3 protein. The sample contains about 500,000 distinct CDR3 sequences, about 33% of which appear only once. The material was cultured PBMCs, obtained from culture after CMV antigen stimulation. The receptors here all came from a human donor in good health (CMV status not recorded). Some clones in this sample may be carry-over from other donors' samples. Each CDR3 is given with its conserved first and last residue. The D gene is left open where the match is weak. Some rows mark clone size as missing; the rest say once, few, many or name a class of expanded clone.

TGTGCCAGCAGCCCTGCCCTCGGGACTAGCGGTGGCGGGGAGCTGTTTTTT	CASSPALGTSGGGELFF	many	TRBD2	TRBV7-8	TRBJ2-2
TGTGCCAGCAGCAGATACGGGGCAGGGTACACTGAAGCTTTCTTT	CASSRYGAGYTEAFF	.	.	TRBV5-6	TRBJ1-1
TGTGCCAGTAGTATAGGCCGACTAGCGGGAGACTCAGATACGCAGTATTTT	CASSIGRLAGDSDTQYF	.	TRBD2	TRBV19	TRBJ2-3
TGTGCCAGCAGTTTGCAGGACAGGGACTATGGCTACACCTTC	CASSLQDRDYGYTF	many	TRBD1	TRBV12-3/TRBV12-4	TRBJ1-2
TGTGCCAGCAGCTTAGTCCCTAGCCGCCCCTACAATGAGCAGTTCTTC	CASSLVPSRPYNEQFF	few	.	TRBV7-8	TRBJ2-1
TGCGCCAGCAGCCAAGACCAGGGAACCAAAAACATTCAGTACTTC	CASSQDQGTKNIQYF	.	.	TRBV5-1	TRBJ2-4
TGTGCTAGTGGTTTGCCGACCTGGGGCAGCTCTAATGAAAAACTGTTTTTT	CASGLPTWGSSNEKLFF	.	.	TRBV12-5	TRBJ1-4
TGTGCCAGCAGCTTTTTACAGACGAACACTGAAGCTTTCTTT	CASSFLQTNTEAFF	many	.	TRBV7-2	TRBJ1-1
TGTGCCAGCATTCCCGGGACTTCCAACTATGGCTACACCTTC	CASIPGTSNYGYTF	few	.	TRBV6-6	TRBJ1-2
TGTGCCAGCAGCTCCCCACAGGGGAACTATGGCTACACCTTC	CASSSPQGNYGYTF	few	TRBD1	TRBV7-2	TRBJ1-2
TGCAGTGCTAGAATAAGTCGACAGGGCAGGGAAAAACTGTTTTTT	CSARISRQGREKLFF	.	TRBD1	TRBV20-1	TRBJ1-4
TGTGCCAGCAGTGACCGGGACAGGGGCGACAATGAGCAGTTCTTC	CASSDRDRGDNEQFF	once	TRBD1	TRBV25-1	TRBJ2-1
TGTGCCAGCTTACCGGGCGGGGAATTGTTTCATGGCTACACCTTC	CASLPGGELFHGYTF	few	.	TRBV6-5	TRBJ1-2
TGTGCCAGCGGCCTCGGCGTCTACGAGCAGTACTTC	CASGLGVYEQYF	.	.	TRBV28	TRBJ2-7
TGTGCCAGCACCGGCGACAGGGCTCCTGGAAACACCATATATTTT	CASTGDRAPGNTIYF	.	TRBD1	TRBV6-8	TRBJ1-3
TGTGCCAGCAGTGACCAGCTTGGACTAGCGGGAGGCAAGTATTTT	CASSDQLGLAGGKYF	few	TRBD2	TRBV12-3/TRBV12-4	TRBJ2-3
TGTGCCAGCGGATTCCTCGGTCGTCCCTACGAGCAGTACTTC	CASGFLGRPYEQYF	many	.	TRBV7-2	TRBJ2-7